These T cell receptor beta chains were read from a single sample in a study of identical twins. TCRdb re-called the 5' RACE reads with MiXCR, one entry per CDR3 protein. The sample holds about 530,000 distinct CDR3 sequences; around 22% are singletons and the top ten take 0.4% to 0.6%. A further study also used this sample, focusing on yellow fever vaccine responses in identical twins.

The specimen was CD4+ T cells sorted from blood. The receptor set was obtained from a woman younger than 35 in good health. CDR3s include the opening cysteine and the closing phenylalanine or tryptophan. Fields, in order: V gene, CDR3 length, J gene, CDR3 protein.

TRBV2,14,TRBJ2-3,CASRPGLGTDTQYF
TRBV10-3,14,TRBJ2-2,CAIGPDRDNGELFF
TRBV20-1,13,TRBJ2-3,CSARGGRTDTQYF
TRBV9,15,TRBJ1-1,CASSVGGWEETEAFF
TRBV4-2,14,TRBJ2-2,CASSQVLETGELFF
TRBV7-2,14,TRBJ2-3,CASKPGLATDTQYF
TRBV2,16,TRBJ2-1,CASRPQREGIYNEQFF
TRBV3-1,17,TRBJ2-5,CACSQRLAGAIQETQYF
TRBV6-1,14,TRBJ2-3,CASSRDRGGGTQYF
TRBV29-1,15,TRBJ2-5,CSDLRTGTGGETQYF
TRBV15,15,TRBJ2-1,CATSRDLVEGGKQFF
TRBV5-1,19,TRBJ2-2,CASSLGGLAGGSVTGELFF
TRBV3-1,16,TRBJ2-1,CASSQWAGLAGNEQFF
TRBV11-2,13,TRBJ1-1,CASSLVGMTEAFF
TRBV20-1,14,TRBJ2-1,CSAYSGGLYNEQFF
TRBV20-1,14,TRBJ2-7,CSARDRSGVYEQYF
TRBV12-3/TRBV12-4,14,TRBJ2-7,CASSFEGGPYEQYF
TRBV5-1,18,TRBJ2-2,CASSLATSGGGPTGELFF
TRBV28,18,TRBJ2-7,CASSSITLTGLTTYEQYF
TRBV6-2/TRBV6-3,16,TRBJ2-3,CASSRLAGDRTDTQYF
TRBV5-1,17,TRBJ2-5,CASSLRSATVVRETQYF
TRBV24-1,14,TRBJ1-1,CATSYERMNTEAFF
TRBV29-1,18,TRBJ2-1,CSVDGTSGSHPVANEQFF
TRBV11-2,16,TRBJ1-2,CASSAAWGVPNYGYTF
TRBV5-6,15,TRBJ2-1,CASSLRLAGVPEQFF
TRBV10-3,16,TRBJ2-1,CAISDLVGGPYNEQFF
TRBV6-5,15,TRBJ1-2,CASSYSSTANYGYTF